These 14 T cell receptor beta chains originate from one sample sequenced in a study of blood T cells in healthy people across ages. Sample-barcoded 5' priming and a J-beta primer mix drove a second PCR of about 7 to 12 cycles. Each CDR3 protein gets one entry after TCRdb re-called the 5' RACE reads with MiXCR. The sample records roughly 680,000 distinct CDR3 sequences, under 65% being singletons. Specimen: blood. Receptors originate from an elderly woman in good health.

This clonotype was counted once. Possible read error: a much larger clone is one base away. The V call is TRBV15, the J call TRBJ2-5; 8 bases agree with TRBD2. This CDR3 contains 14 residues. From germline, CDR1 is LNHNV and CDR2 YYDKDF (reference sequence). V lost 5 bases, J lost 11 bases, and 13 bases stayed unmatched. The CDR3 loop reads CATSFGGERNEQYF. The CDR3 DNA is TGTGCCACCAGCTTCGGGGGGGAGAGAAATGAGCAGTACTTC. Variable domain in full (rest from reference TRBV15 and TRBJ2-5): DAMVIQNPRYQVTQFGKPVTLSCSQTLNHNVMYWYQQKSSQAPKLLFHYYDKDFNNEADTPDNFQSRRPNTSFCFLDIRSPGLGDTAMYLCATSFGGERNEQYFGPGTRLLVL.

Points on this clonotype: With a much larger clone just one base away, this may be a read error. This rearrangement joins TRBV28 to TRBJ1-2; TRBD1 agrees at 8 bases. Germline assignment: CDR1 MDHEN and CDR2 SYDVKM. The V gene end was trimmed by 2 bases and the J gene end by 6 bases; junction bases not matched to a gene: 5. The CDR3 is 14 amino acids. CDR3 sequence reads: CASSLPTTGDGYTF. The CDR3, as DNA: TGTGCCAGCAGTTTACCGACGACAGGGGATGGCTACACCTTC.

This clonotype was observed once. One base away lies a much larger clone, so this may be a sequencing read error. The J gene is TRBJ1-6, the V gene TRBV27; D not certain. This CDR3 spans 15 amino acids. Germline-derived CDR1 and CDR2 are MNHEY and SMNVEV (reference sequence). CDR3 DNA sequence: TGTGCCAGCAAAACCACCACACCGTATAGTTCACCCCTCCACTTT. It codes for CASKTTTPYSSPLHF.

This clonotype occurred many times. DNA for the CDR3: TGCGCCAGCAGCTTGGCGGACAGTACTGGGGCCAACGTCCTGACTTTC. Amino acids: CASSLADSTGANVLTF. The gene calls are TRBV5-1 and TRBJ2-6; perhaps TRBD1 as D (6 bases). The V end was cut by 0 bases, the J end by 2 bases, with 9 bases between. The V gene's germline CDR1 is SGHRS and CDR2 YFSETQ. This CDR3 comprises 16 residues.

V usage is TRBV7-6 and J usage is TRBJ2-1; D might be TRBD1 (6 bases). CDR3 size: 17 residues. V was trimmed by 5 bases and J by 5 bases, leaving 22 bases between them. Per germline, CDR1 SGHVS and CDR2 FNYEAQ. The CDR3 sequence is CASSVGVWDTSHNEQFF. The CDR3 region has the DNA TGTGCCAGCAGCGTAGGGGTTTGGGACACCTCTCACAATGAGCAGTTCTTC.

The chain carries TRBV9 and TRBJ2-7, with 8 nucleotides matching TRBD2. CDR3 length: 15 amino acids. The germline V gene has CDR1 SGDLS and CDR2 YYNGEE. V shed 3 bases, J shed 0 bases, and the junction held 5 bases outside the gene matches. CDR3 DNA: TGTGCCAGCAGCGAAAGCGGGGGCAGCTCCTACGAGCAGTACTTC. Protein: CASSESGGSSYEQYF.

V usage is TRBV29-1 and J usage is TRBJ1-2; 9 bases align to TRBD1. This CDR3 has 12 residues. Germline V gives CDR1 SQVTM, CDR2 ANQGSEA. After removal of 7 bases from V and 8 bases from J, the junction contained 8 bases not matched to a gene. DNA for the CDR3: TGCAGCGCCGAGGACAGGGGAGGCGGCTACACCTTC. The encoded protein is CSAEDRGGGYTF.

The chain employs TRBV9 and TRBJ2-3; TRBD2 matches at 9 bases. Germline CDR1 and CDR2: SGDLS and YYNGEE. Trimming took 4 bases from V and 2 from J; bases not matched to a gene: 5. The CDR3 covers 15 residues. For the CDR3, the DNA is TGTGCCAGCAGCCCGCGGGGGGGCCCCACAGATACGCAGTATTTT. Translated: CASSPRGGPTDTQYF.

CDR3 protein: CASSPGHIGGDEQFF. Written as DNA, the CDR3 is TGCGCCAGCAGCCCGGGACATATTGGGGGAGATGAGCAGTTCTTC. The V gene is TRBV5-1, the J gene TRBJ2-1; possibly TRBD1 for D (6 bases). Trimming took off 4 bases at V and 8 bases at J, with 19 bases between the two ends. Germline loops: CDR1 SGHRS, CDR2 YFSETQ. This CDR3 has 15 residues.

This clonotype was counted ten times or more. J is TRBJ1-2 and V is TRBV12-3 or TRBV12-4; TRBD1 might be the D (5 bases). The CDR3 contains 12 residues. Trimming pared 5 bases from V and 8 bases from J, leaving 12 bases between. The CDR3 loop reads CASSPGLWGYTF. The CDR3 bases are TGTGCCAGCAGTCCAGGGTTGTGGGGCTACACCTTC.

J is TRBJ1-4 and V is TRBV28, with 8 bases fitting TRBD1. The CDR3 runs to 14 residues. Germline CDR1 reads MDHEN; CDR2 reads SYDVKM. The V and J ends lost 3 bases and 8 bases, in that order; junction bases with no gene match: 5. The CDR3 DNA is TGTGCCAGCAGTTTCTACAGGGGGGTCGAAAAACTGTTTTTT. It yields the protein CASSFYRGVEKLFF.

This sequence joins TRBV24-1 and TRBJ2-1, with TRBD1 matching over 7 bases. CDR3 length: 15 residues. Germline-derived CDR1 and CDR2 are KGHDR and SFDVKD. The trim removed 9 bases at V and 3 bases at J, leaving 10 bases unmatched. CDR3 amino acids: CATRSGTAIYNEQFF. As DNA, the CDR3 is TGTGCCACCCGTTCCGGGACAGCGATCTACAATGAGCAGTTCTTC.

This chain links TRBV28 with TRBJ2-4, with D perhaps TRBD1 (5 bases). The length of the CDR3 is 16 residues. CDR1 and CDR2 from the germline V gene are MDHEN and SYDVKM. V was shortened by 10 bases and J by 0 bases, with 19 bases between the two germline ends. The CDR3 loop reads CANSLVRTLAKNIQYF. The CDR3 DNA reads TGTGCCAACAGCCTCGTGAGGACACTAGCCAAAAACATTCAGTACTTC. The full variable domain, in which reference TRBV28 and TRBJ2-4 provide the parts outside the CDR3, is DVKVTQSSRYLVKRTGEKVFLECVQDMDHENMFWYRQDPGLGLRLIYFSYDVKMKEKGDIPEGYSVSREKKERFSLILESASTNQTSMYLCANSLVRTLAKNIQYFGAGTRLSVL.

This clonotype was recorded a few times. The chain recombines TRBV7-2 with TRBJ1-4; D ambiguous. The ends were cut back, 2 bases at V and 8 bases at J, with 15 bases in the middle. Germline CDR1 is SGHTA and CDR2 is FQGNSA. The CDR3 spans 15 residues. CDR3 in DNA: TGTGCCAGCAGCTTACTGGGGTCGGCTGAGGAAAAACTGTTTTTT. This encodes CASSLLGSAEEKLFF.